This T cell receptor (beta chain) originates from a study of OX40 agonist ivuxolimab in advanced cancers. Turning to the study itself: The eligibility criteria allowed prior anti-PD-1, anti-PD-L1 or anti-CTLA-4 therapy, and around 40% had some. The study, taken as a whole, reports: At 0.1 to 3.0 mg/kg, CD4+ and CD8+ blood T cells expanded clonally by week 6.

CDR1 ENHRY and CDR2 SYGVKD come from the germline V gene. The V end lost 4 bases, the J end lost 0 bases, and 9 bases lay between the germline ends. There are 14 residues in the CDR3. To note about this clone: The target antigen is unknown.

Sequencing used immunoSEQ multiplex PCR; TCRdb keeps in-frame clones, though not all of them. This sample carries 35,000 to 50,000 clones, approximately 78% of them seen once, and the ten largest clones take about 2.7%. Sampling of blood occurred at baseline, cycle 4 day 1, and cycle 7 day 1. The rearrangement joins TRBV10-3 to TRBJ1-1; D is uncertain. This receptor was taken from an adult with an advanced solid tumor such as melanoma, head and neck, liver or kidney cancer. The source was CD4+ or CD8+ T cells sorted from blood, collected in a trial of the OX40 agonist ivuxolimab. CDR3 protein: CAISASPVNTEAFF. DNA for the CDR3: TGTGCCATCAGTGCAAGCCCAGTGAACACTGAAGCTTTCTTT.